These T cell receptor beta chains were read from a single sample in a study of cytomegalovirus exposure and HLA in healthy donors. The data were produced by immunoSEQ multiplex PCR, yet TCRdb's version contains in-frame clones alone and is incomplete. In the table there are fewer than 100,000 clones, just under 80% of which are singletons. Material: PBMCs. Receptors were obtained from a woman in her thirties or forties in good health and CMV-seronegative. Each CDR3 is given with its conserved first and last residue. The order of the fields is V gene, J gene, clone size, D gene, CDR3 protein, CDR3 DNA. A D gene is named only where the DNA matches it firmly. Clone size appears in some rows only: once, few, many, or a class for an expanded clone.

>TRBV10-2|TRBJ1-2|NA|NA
CASRATGNLGYTF
TGCGCCAGCAGGGCAACAGGGAATCTAGGCTACACCTTC
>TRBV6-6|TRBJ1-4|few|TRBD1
CASDTGGGEKLFF
TGTGCCAGCGACACAGGGGGTGGTGAAAAACTGTTTTTT
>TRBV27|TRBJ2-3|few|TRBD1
CASSSTGADTQYF
TGTGCCAGCAGCTCGACAGGGGCCGATACGCAGTATTTT
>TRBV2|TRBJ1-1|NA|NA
CASSPEGVAEAFF
TGTGCCAGCAGCCCCGAGGGGGTGGCTGAAGCTTTCTTT
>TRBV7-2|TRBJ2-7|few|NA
CASGSLSTDEQYF
TGTGCCAGCGGCTCCCTTTCGACAGACGAGCAGTACTTC
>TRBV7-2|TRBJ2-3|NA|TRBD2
CASSLLAAGGRTDTQYF
TGTGCCAGCAGCTTATTAGCAGCGGGGGGACGCACAGATACGCAGTATTTT
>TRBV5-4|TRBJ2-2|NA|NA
CASSLDGTGELFF
TGTGCCAGCAGCTTGGACGGCACCGGGGAGCTGTTTTTT
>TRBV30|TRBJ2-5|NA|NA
CAWKQGGETQYF
TGTGCCTGGAAGCAGGGCGGAGAGACCCAGTACTTC
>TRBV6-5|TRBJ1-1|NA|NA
CASSSSGGVPEAFF
TGTGCCAGCAGTTCCTCTGGGGGGGTCCCTGAAGCTTTCTTT
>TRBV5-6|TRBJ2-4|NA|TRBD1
CASSLGDRGQNIQYF
TGTGCCAGCAGCTTGGGGGACAGGGGGCAAAACATTCAGTACTTC
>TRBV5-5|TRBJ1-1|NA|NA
CASSFFPGSGTEAFF
TGTGCCAGCAGCTTTTTCCCAGGGTCGGGCACTGAAGCTTTCTTT
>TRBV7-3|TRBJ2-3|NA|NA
CASSPWGGRSDTQYF
TGTGCCAGCAGCCCCTGGGGGGGGCGCTCAGATACGCAGTATTTT
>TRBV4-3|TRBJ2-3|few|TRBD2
CASSQGTSGVTDTQYF
TGCGCCAGCAGCCAAGGGACTAGCGGGGTGACAGATACGCAGTATTTT
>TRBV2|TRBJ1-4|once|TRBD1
CASSLGQAEKLFF
TGTGCCAGCAGCCTGGGACAGGCGGAAAAACTGTTTTTT
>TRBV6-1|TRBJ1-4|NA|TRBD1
CASSEALGQVDEKLFF
TGTGCCAGCAGTGAAGCCTTGGGACAGGTCGATGAAAAACTGTTTTTT
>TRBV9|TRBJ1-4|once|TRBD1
CASSDRAGEKLFF
TGTGCCAGCAGTGACAGGGCGGGTGAAAAACTGTTTTTT
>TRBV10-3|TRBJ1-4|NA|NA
CAIRAGENEKLFF
TGTGCCATCAGGGCGGGGGAGAATGAAAAACTGTTTTTT
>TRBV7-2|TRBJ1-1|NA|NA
CASSLRDFKAAFF
TGTGCCAGCAGCCTACGGGACTTCAAGGCGGCTTTCTTT
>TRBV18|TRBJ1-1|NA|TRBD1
CASSPELQGAYTEAFF
TGTGCCAGCTCACCAGAACTTCAGGGGGCATACACTGAAGCTTTCTTT
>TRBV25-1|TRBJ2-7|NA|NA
CASSEYIGHGQYF
TGTGCCAGCAGTGAATATATAGGACACGGGCAGTACTTC
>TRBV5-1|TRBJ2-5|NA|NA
CASSLAVAGGGGETQYF
TGCGCCAGCAGCTTGGCCGTGGCAGGGGGCGGGGGAGAGACCCAGTACTTC
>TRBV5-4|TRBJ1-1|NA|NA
CASSSRMSMNTEAFF
TGTGCCAGCAGCTCCAGGATGTCCATGAACACTGAAGCTTTCTTT
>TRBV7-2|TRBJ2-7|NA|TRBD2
CASGGVTEQYF
TGTGCCAGCGGGGGGGTAACCGAGCAGTACTTC
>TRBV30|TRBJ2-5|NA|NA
CAWSEGVPPQYF
TGTGCCTGGAGCGAGGGGGTTCCCCCACAGTACTTC
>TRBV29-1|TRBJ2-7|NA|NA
CSVELAGLQYF
TGCAGCGTTGAATTGGCAGGGCTGCAGTACTTC